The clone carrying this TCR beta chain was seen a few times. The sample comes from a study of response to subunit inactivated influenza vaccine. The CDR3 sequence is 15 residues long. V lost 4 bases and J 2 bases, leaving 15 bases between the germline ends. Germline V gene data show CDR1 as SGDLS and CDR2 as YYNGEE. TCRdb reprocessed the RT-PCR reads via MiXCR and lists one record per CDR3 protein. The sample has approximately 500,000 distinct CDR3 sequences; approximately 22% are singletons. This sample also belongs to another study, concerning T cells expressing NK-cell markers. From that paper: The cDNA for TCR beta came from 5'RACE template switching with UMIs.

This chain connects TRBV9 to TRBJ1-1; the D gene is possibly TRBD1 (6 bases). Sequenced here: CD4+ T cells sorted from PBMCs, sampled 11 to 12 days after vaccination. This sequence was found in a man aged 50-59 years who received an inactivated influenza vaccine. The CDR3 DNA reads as TGTGCCAGCAGCCCAAAAGGGACAAGAAACACTGAAGCTTTCTTT. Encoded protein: CASSPKGTRNTEAFF.